This passage covers 7 T cell receptor beta chains from one sample sequenced in a study of blood T cell repertoires in COVID-19. Sequencing used immunoSEQ multiplex PCR; TCRdb keeps in-frame clones, though not all of them. The table lists about 230,000 clones, around 80% of them singletons. Specimen: peripheral blood. These receptors originate from an elderly woman with active or convalescent COVID-19.

V is TRBV6-6 and J is TRBJ1-2; D gene ambiguous. The CDR3 is 13 amino acids. The V end lost 7 bases, the J end lost 8 bases, and 17 bases lay between the germline ends. Germline-derived CDR1 and CDR2 are MNHNY and SVGAGI (reference sequence). The CDR3 sequence: CASTPGSFRGYTF. DNA of the CDR3: TGTGCCAGCACCCCGGGGAGCTTTAGGGGCTACACCTTC.

CDR3 protein: CAWTPGQRNYGYTF. Here the CDR3 DNA reads TGTGCCTGGACCCCGGGACAGCGGAACTATGGCTACACCTTC. V usage is TRBV30 and J usage is TRBJ1-2, with TRBD1 identical over 7 bases. Per germline, CDR1 GTSNPN and CDR2 SVGIG (reference sequence). V lost 4 bases and J lost 2; bases outside the gene matches: 7. The CDR3 extends over 14 amino acids.

The chain combines TRBV5-1 with TRBJ1-2; possibly TRBD1 for D (5 bases). Trimming took 2 bases from V and 1 from J, leaving 15 bases between them. This CDR3 contains 16 residues. Germline V gene sequence: CDR1 SGHRS, CDR2 YFSETQ. As DNA, the CDR3 is TGCGCCAGCAGCTTAGCCGGGGGGGAAAGTAACTATGGCTACACCTTC. Its translation: CASSLAGGESNYGYTF. The full variable domain, completed using reference TRBV5-1 and TRBJ1-2, is KAGVTQTPRYLIKTRGQQVTLSCSPISGHRSVSWYQQTPGQGLQFLFEYFSETQRNKGNFPGRFSGRQFSNSRSEMNVSTLELGDSALYLCASSLAGGESNYGYTFGSGTRLTVV.

The chain uses TRBV6-5 and TRBJ2-7; 8 nucleotides align to TRBD1. The ends lost 6 bases at V and 3 bases at J; junction bases unmatched: 10. This CDR3 region has 15 residues. The germline gives CDR1 MNHEY, CDR2 SVGAGI. The CDR3 is CASSLTGTGDYEQYF. As DNA, the CDR3 is TGTGCCAGCAGCCTGACCGGGACAGGTGACTACGAGCAGTACTTC.

Points on this clone: Compared with germline, one end of the junction differs, possibly owing to a read error. The chain employs TRBV2 and TRBJ1-2; 7 nucleotides agree with TRBD1. The CDR3 covers 11 residues. Germline CDR1 SNHLY, CDR2 FYNNEI. The DNA of the CDR3 is TGTGCCAGCAGTGAAGAAGGGGGCCGCTACTTC. This translates into CASSEEGGRYF.

The rearrangement uses TRBV3-1 (or the pseudogene TRBV3-2) and TRBJ2-3; D is ambiguous. The CDR3 runs to 11 residues. V was trimmed by 6 bases and J by 7 bases, leaving 8 bases between them. CDR1 and CDR2 (germline): LGHDT, YNNKEL (reference sequence). Here the CDR3 DNA reads TGTGCCAGCAGACAACGTCATACGCAGTATTTT. As protein: CASRQRHTQYF.

The J gene is TRBJ2-5, the V gene TRBV7-2; 7 nucleotides agree with TRBD2. CDR1 and CDR2 (germline): SGHTA, FQGNSA. This CDR3 has 15 residues. V trimming: 3 bases; J trimming: 2 bases; junction bases outside the gene matches: 6. CDR3 in DNA: TGTGCCAGCAGCTTCTCAGCGGGGTTGCAAGAGACCCAGTACTTC. Protein: CASSFSAGLQETQYF.